The 27 T cell receptor beta chains below were found in one sample sequenced in a study of shared clonotypes between healthy human individuals. CD45RO negativity and positive selection for CCR7 defined naive CD8 cells, a population that excluded terminally differentiated effector memory CD45RA+ cells. The data were produced by immunoSEQ multiplex PCR, yet TCRdb's version contains in-frame clones alone and is incomplete. The table records 630,000 or so clones, roughly 98% of them present only once. The sequenced sample was naive CD8+ T cells sorted from blood. The receptors were sampled from a man aged 25 to 40 in good health.

V is TRBV19 and J is TRBJ1-5; D perhaps matches TRBD1 (6 bases). Per germline, CDR1 LNHDA and CDR2 SQIVND (reference sequence). The CDR3 sequence is 14 residues long. The V end was cut by 5 bases, the J end by 3 bases, with 11 bases between. The CDR3 is CASSQWTDNQPQHF. CDR3 coding DNA: TGTGCCAGTAGTCAATGGACAGACAATCAGCCCCAGCATTTT.

The chain links TRBV27 to TRBJ2-7; D is unclear. The V and J ends lost 3 bases and 3 bases respectively, with 12 bases between them. The CDR3 consists of 14 residues. CDR1 is MNHEY and CDR2 is SMNVEV in the germline V gene (reference sequence). In DNA form, the CDR3 reads TGTGCCAGCAGTTTTTCCGGCCCTATCTACGAGCAGTACTTC. Its translation: CASSFSGPIYEQYF.

CDR3 protein: CASSEALGFGDSGILQETQYF. CDR3 DNA: TGTGCCAGCAGTGAAGCGCTAGGGTTTGGTGATAGCGGGATATTACAAGAGACCCAGTACTTC. The V call is TRBV2, the J call TRBJ2-5, with 8 positions matching TRBD2. This CDR3 spans 21 amino acids. With V trimmed by 0 bases and J by 2 bases, 20 bases remained unmatched. Germline CDR1 reads SNHLY; CDR2 reads FYNNEI. The full variable domain, its missing parts supplied by reference TRBV2 and TRBJ2-5, is EPEVTQTPSHQVTQMGQEVILRCVPISNHLYFYWYRQILGQKVEFLVSFYNNEISEKSEIFDDQFSVERPDGSNFTLKIRSTKLEDSAMYFCASSEALGFGDSGILQETQYFGPGTRLLVL.

This sequence joins TRBV29-1 and TRBJ2-1; D gene unclear. The V gene lost 5 bases and the J gene lost 6 bases, with 8 bases spanning the gap. This CDR3 has 11 residues. Per the germline V gene, CDR1 is SQVTM and CDR2 is ANQGSEA. The CDR3, as DNA: TGCAGCGTTCCGTATCCCAATGAGCAGTTCTTC. Amino acids: CSVPYPNEQFF.

In the case of this clone: Other DNA sequences in this specimen translate into the identical CDR3. The rearrangement joins TRBV27 to TRBJ1-5; no firm D call. The CDR3 consists of 14 residues. From germline, CDR1 is MNHEY and CDR2 SMNVEV (reference sequence). Trimming pared 3 bases from V and 1 base from J, leaving 7 bases between. The CDR3 DNA is TGTGCCAGCAGTTTGGGTCAGAGCAATCAGCCCCAGCATTTT. Its translation is CASSLGQSNQPQHF.

The rearrangement joins TRBV7-9 to TRBJ1-5; TRBD1 matches 8 bases. Germline V CDR1 and CDR2: SEHNR, FQNEAQ (reference sequence). With 6 bases clipped from V and 2 bases from J, the junction kept 12 bases outside the gene matches. The CDR3 runs 17 residues. CDR3 nucleotides: TGTGCCAGCAGAAACGAAAATGGGACAGGCCGCAATCAGCCCCAGCATTTT. Its translation: CASRNENGTGRNQPQHF.

As to this clone: At the DNA level, this CDR3 is encoded by other sequences in the same sample as well. The chain has TRBV7-9 and TRBJ2-3; D is ambiguous. There are 12 residues in the CDR3. Germline assignment: CDR1 SEHNR and CDR2 FQNEAQ (reference sequence). V was pared by 2 bases and J by 5 bases, with 5 bases between. The CDR3, as DNA: TGTGCCAGCAGCTTAACTGTAGATACGCAGTATTTT. Its translation is CASSLTVDTQYF.

The chain couples TRBV5-1 to TRBJ2-1; no firm D call. Trimming pared 0 bases from V and 9 bases from J, leaving 4 bases between. The CDR3 covers 11 residues. Germline V gene data show CDR1 as SGHRS and CDR2 as YFSETQ. CDR3 DNA: TGCGCCAGCAGCTTGGCCGGTGAGCAGTTCTTC. This sequence encodes CASSLAGEQFF.

The chain links TRBV6-7 to TRBJ2-2; maybe TRBD1 (6 bases). TRBV6-7 is reported as an ORF; its role is uncertain. CDR3 length: 17 amino acids. V was clipped by 7 bases and J by 5 bases, with 23 bases between them. The CDR3 bases are TGTGCCAGCATATCTTCTAGCCGGGACACTCGTACCGGGGAGCTGTTTTTT. The encoded protein is CASISSSRDTRTGELFF.

This clone was recorded a few times. The rearrangement joins TRBV4-3 to TRBJ2-1; D gene uncertain. Germline V CDR1 and CDR2: LGHNA, YSLEER. Trimming shortened V by 0 bases and J by 8 bases, and 20 bases separated the two germline ends. The CDR3 loop spans 17 amino acids. The CDR3 sequence is CASSQDSPALFTDEQFF. Written as DNA, the CDR3 is TGCGCCAGCAGCCAAGATTCACCGGCACTCTTTACGGATGAGCAGTTCTTC.

This clone has just one count. The V and J genes are TRBV28 and TRBJ2-7, with D possibly TRBD2 on 6 matching bases. From germline, CDR1 is MDHEN and CDR2 SYDVKM. The germline V and J ends were trimmed by 3 bases and 4 bases, with 13 bases remaining between them. The CDR3 extends over 14 amino acids. CDR3 in amino acids: CASSFRRALYEQYF. For the CDR3, the DNA is TGTGCCAGCAGTTTCAGGAGGGCCCTGTACGAGCAGTACTTC.

J is TRBJ2-1 and V is TRBV5-1; D remains unclear. This CDR3 is built from 13 residues. CDR1 is SGHRS and CDR2 is YFSETQ in the germline V gene. Trimming shortened V by 2 bases and J by 3 bases, and 6 bases separated the two germline ends. CDR3 nucleotides: TGCGCCAGCAGCTTAGTAGACTACAATGAGCAGTTCTTC. Its translation: CASSLVDYNEQFF.

V and J are TRBV7-9 and TRBJ2-1; D not resolved. From germline, CDR1 is SEHNR and CDR2 FQNEAQ (reference sequence). The CDR3 is made up of 14 amino acids. Trimming shortened V by 5 bases and J by 5 bases, and 13 bases separated the two germline ends. This chain's CDR3 is CASSPPSRHNEQFF. The CDR3 DNA follows: TGTGCCAGCAGCCCGCCCTCGCGACACAATGAGCAGTTCTTC.

The gene calls are TRBV28 and TRBJ2-3; D is uncertain. V gave up 3 bases and J gave up 3 bases, with 10 bases separating them. The germline CDR1 and CDR2 sequences are MDHEN and SYDVKM. The CDR3 sequence is 14 residues long. The CDR3 DNA reads as TGTGCCAGCAGTTTGGGCGAGAGTACAGATACGCAGTATTTT. Residues: CASSLGESTDTQYF.

The CDR3, as DNA: TGTGCCAGCAGCCCACAGGAGGAATACAATGAGCAGTTCTTC. Translated, it gives CASSPQEEYNEQFF. The chain carries TRBV7-2 and TRBJ2-1; the D call may be TRBD1 or TRBD2 (5 bases each). This CDR3 has 14 amino acids. Germline V lookup: CDR1 SGHTA, CDR2 FQGNSA. V was trimmed by 5 bases and J by 4 bases, leaving 12 bases between them. Full variable domain (rest looked up from reference TRBV7-2 and TRBJ2-1): GAGVSQSPSNKVTEKGKDVELRCDPISGHTALYWYRQSLGQGLEFLIYFQGNSAPDKSGLPSDRFSAERTGGSVSTLTIQRTQQEDSAVYLCASSPQEEYNEQFFGPGTRLTVL.

J is TRBJ2-5 and V is TRBV18; D gene uncertain. Germline values: CDR1 KGHSH, CDR2 LQKENI. V lost 1 base and J lost 1, with 10 bases in between. The CDR3 totals 15 residues. This chain's CDR3 is CASSPRSSGQETQYF. The CDR3 nucleotides read TGTGCCAGCTCACCACGGTCTTCGGGCCAAGAGACCCAGTACTTC. The whole variable domain, filled in from reference TRBV18 and TRBJ2-5, reads NAGVMQNPRHLVRRRGQEARLRCSPMKGHSHVYWYRQLPEEGLKFMVYLQKENIIDESGMPKERFSAEFPKEGPSILRIQQVVRGDSAAYFCASSPRSSGQETQYFGPGTRLLVL.

The gene calls are TRBV6-5 and TRBJ1-1; no clear D. Trimming removed 8 bases at V and 1 base at J, with 11 bases between. The CDR3 length is 13 residues. Per the germline V gene, CDR1 is MNHEY and CDR2 is SVGAGI. DNA of the CDR3: TGTGCCAGCCATCTGGGCAGGAACACTGAAGCTTTCTTT. Translated: CASHLGRNTEAFF.

The chain carries TRBV28 and TRBJ1-5; 9 nucleotides line up with TRBD1. The V gene's germline CDR1 is MDHEN and CDR2 SYDVKM. Trimming removed 6 bases from V and 5 bases from J; junction bases left unmatched: 5. CDR3 size: 14 residues. CDR3 protein: CASRPTGGYQPQHF. CDR3 coding DNA: TGTGCCAGCAGGCCAACAGGGGGCTATCAGCCCCAGCATTTT. Full variable domain (rest looked up from reference TRBV28 and TRBJ1-5): DVKVTQSSRYLVKRTGEKVFLECVQDMDHENMFWYRQDPGLGLRLIYFSYDVKMKEKGDIPEGYSVSREKKERFSLILESASTNQTSMYLCASRPTGGYQPQHFGDGTRLSIL.

This clone occurred once. V gene TRBV4-2 combines with J gene TRBJ2-3; 8 nucleotides line up with TRBD2. Losses at the gene ends were 0 bases for V and 0 bases for J; bases not matched to a gene: 5. CDR1 and CDR2 (germline): LGHNA, YNFKEQ. The CDR3 has 17 residues. The CDR3, as DNA: TGTGCCAGCAGCCAAGACAAGGCGGGAGGCAGCACAGATACGCAGTATTTT. It yields the protein CASSQDKAGGSTDTQYF.

The table lists this clone with a count of one. The rearrangement joins TRBV7-3 to TRBJ2-1, with 7 bases aligning to TRBD2. CDR1 SGHTA and CDR2 FQGTGA come from the germline V gene. CDR3 size: 14 residues. V lost 0 bases, J lost 9 bases, and 5 bases stayed unmatched. The CDR3 region has the DNA TGTGCCAGCAGCTTAACTGGACTAGTTGCTGAGCAGTTCTTC. Its translation is CASSLTGLVAEQFF.

The chain is built from TRBV7-9 and TRBJ2-1; 8 bases align to TRBD2. CDR1 is SEHNR and CDR2 is FQNEAQ in the germline V gene (reference sequence). The CDR3 is 14 amino acids. With V trimmed by 4 bases and J by 5 bases, 4 bases remained unmatched. The CDR3 loop reads CASSSGTRHNEQFF. In nucleotides, the CDR3 is TGTGCCAGCAGCTCCGGGACTAGGCACAATGAGCAGTTCTTC.

The V gene is TRBV18, the J gene TRBJ2-1, with 10 bases lining up with TRBD1. The CDR3 runs to 16 residues. With 6 bases clipped from V and 6 bases from J, the junction kept 11 bases outside the gene matches. Germline CDR1 KGHSH, CDR2 LQKENI. Here the CDR3 reads CASSPRDRGQGNEQFF. The CDR3 nucleotides are TGTGCCAGCTCTCCCCGGGACAGGGGCCAGGGCAATGAGCAGTTCTTC.

The chain recombines TRBV11-3 with TRBJ2-2; D not certain. There are 14 residues in the CDR3. Trimming left V 1 base short and J 4 bases short, with 7 bases between. The germline V gene encodes CDR1 SGHNT and CDR2 YENEEA. The CDR3 coding sequence is TGTGCCAGCAGCTTAGTGGGCGGCACCGGGGAGCTGTTTTTT. Its translation is CASSLVGGTGELFF.

The rearrangement joins TRBV5-4 to TRBJ2-7; the match to TRBD2 covers 10 bases. Germline V gene lookup returns CDR1 SGHNT and CDR2 YYREEE (reference sequence). V trimming: 0 bases; J trimming: 5 bases; junction bases outside the gene matches: 5. The CDR3 covers 15 residues. CDR3 region: CASSLEASGSHEQYF. The CDR3 DNA is TGTGCCAGCAGCTTGGAGGCTAGCGGGAGCCACGAGCAGTACTTC.

The chain is built from TRBV15 and TRBJ2-1; the D is unclear. Between the trimmed V and J ends, which lost 0 bases and 11 bases, there was a span of 8 bases. Germline assignment: CDR1 LNHNV and CDR2 YYDKDF (reference sequence). This CDR3 spans 12 amino acids. CDR3 sequence (DNA): TGTGCCACCAGCAGAGATGAAAGGCAGCAGTTCTTC. This translates into CATSRDERQQFF.

V and J are TRBV15 and TRBJ2-3; D is possibly TRBD1 (5 bases). The CDR3 is 16 residues long. Germline CDR1 is LNHNV and CDR2 is YYDKDF (reference sequence). V was clipped by 0 bases and J by 6 bases, with 16 bases between them. The DNA of the CDR3 is TGTGCCACCAGCAGAGATAAGGGGCAGGTCTCTGATACGCAGTATTTT. Encoded protein: CATSRDKGQVSDTQYF.

This clone was picked up one time. V and J are TRBV27 and TRBJ1-1; D might be TRBD1 (6 bases). V dropped 6 bases and J dropped 2 bases, with 10 bases sitting between them. The CDR3 runs to 13 residues. CDR1 is MNHEY and CDR2 is SMNVEV in the germline V gene (reference sequence). CDR3 in amino acids: CASRTGFNTEAFF. The CDR3 coding sequence is TGTGCCAGCAGAACAGGGTTCAACACTGAAGCTTTCTTT.